One and the same sample provided the 23 T cell receptor beta chains below, sequenced in a study of blood T cells in healthy people across ages. A J-beta primer mix and a sample-barcoded 5' primer were used in a second PCR of roughly 6 to 11 cycles. TCRdb redid the calling of the 5' RACE reads with MiXCR, one entry per CDR3 protein. The profile shows about 780,000 distinct CDR3 sequences, around 62% of them singletons. Sequencing was done on a sample of blood. Receptors originate from a man aged 25-45 years in good health.

The table lists this clonotype with a few counts. The CDR3 DNA reads TGTGCCAGCAGTCCCTCCCGTCCCGGACAGGGGGAAAGCGGCTACACCTTC. Amino acid sequence: CASSPSRPGQGESGYTF. The rearrangement links TRBV27 to TRBJ1-2, with 10 positions matching TRBD1. Germline V CDR1 and CDR2: MNHEY, SMNVEV (reference sequence). V gave up 5 bases and J gave up 8 bases; unmatched junction bases: 17. The CDR3 is made up of 17 amino acids.

This chain connects TRBV12-3 or TRBV12-4 to TRBJ1-6; tentatively, D is TRBD1 (6 bases). V was clipped by 6 bases and J by 7 bases, with 16 bases between them. There are 15 residues in the CDR3. CDR3 sequence (DNA): TGTGCCAGCAGGTTACAGGGAGGCCACAATTCACCCCTCCACTTT. This sequence encodes CASRLQGGHNSPLHF.

The J gene is TRBJ2-1, the V gene TRBV27, with 9 bases aligning to TRBD1. Germline V gene lookup returns CDR1 MNHEY and CDR2 SMNVEV (reference sequence). This CDR3 region has 17 residues. Trimming cost V 5 bases and J 6 bases; bases outside gene matches: 14. In DNA form, the CDR3 reads TGTGCCAGCAGTCCCGGCCGGAGGACAGGGGCCCCCAATGAGCAGTTCTTC. Translation gives CASSPGRRTGAPNEQFF.

This clonotype was seen only once. The V gene is TRBV7-9, the J gene TRBJ1-2; tentative D call: TRBD1 (5 bases). V was pared by 6 bases and J by 4 bases, with 18 bases between. Germline V gene data show CDR1 as SEHNR and CDR2 as FQNEAQ (reference sequence). The CDR3 has 15 residues. The CDR3 protein is CASSSTAGTVYGYTF. The CDR3 DNA reads TGTGCCAGCAGTTCGACTGCCGGGACGGTCTATGGCTACACCTTC. Drawing the rest from reference TRBV7-9 and TRBJ1-2, the complete variable domain is DTGVSQNPRHKITKRGQNVTFRCDPISEHNRLYWYRQTLGQGPEFLTYFQNEAQLEKSRLLSDRFSAERPKGSFSTLEIQRTEQGDSAMYLCASSSTAGTVYGYTFGSGTRLTVV.

This rearrangement joins TRBV28 to TRBJ2-1; 13 positions agree with TRBD2. Germline values: CDR1 MDHEN, CDR2 SYDVKM. J was trimmed by 9 bases and V by 2 bases; bases with no gene match: 13. The CDR3 is made up of 18 amino acids. CDR3 loop: CASSLEFGTSGVRGEQFF. In nucleotides, the CDR3 is TGTGCCAGCAGTTTAGAGTTTGGGACTAGCGGGGTGAGGGGTGAGCAGTTCTTC.

The chain uses TRBV11-2 and TRBJ2-1, with 13 positions matching TRBD2. The V gene end was trimmed by 1 base and the J gene end by 5 bases; junction bases not matched to a gene: 5. The CDR3 contains 17 residues. Looked up from germline, CDR1 is SGHAT and CDR2 is FQNNGV. CDR3 bases: TGTGCCAGCAGCTTAGTTCCGACTAGCGGGGGGAACAATGAGCAGTTCTTC. It translates to CASSLVPTSGGNNEQFF.

This clonotype turned up a few times. The gene calls are TRBV12-3 or TRBV12-4 and TRBJ2-6; D is unclear. V was clipped by 3 bases and J by 0 bases, with 12 bases between them. The CDR3 is made up of 17 amino acids. The CDR3 protein is CASSFGRSDSGANVLTF. The CDR3 DNA follows: TGTGCCAGCAGTTTTGGACGGTCGGACTCTGGGGCCAACGTCCTGACTTTC.

V is TRBV6-6 and J is TRBJ1-5; D not certain. The V gene lost 1 base and the J gene lost 7 bases, with 14 bases spanning the gap. Germline assignment: CDR1 MNHNY and CDR2 SVGAGI (reference sequence). The CDR3 sequence is 15 residues long. The CDR3 here is CASSYWSVSEQPQHF. The CDR3 DNA follows: TGTGCCAGCAGTTACTGGTCGGTGTCCGAGCAGCCCCAGCATTTT.

A single count supports this clonotype. This chain connects TRBV3-1 to TRBJ1-6; D is unresolved. Trimming took 4 bases from V and 0 from J, leaving 10 bases between them. Germline values: CDR1 LGHDT, CDR2 YNNKEL (reference sequence). The CDR3 is 16 amino acids. CDR3 loop: CASSLRTASYNSPLHF. CDR3 nucleotides: TGTGCCAGCAGCCTCCGGACCGCCTCCTATAATTCACCCCTCCACTTT. The full variable domain, rest sourced from reference TRBV3-1 and TRBJ1-6, is DTAVSQTPKYLVTQMGNDKSIKCEQNLGHDTMYWYKQDSKKFLKIMFSYNNKELIINETVPNRFSPKSPDKAHLNLHINSLELGDSAVYFCASSLRTASYNSPLHFGNGTRLTVT.

V and J are TRBV20-1 and TRBJ2-2; no reliable D call. Trimming took off 0 bases at V and 6 bases at J, with 8 bases between the two ends. The germline V gene has CDR1 DFQATT and CDR2 SNEGSKA (reference sequence). The CDR3 sequence is 13 residues long. The CDR3 reads CSARDLMPGELFF. CDR3 coding DNA: TGCAGTGCTAGAGATCTTATGCCCGGGGAGCTGTTTTTT.

The genes are TRBV20-1 and TRBJ1-1, with D perhaps matching TRBD1 (6 bases). Deletions cut 5 bases from V and 5 bases from J, with 24 bases between. The CDR3 extends over 16 amino acids. Looked up from germline, CDR1 is DFQATT and CDR2 is SNEGSKA (reference sequence). The DNA for the CDR3 is TGCAGTGCTCCCTCGAAAGGGGGGCCCCGGAGTACTGAAGCTTTCTTT. Amino acids: CSAPSKGGPRSTEAFF.

The chain links TRBV15 to TRBJ2-1, with D uncertain. Between the trimmed V and J ends, which lost 8 bases and 3 bases, there was a span of 8 bases. CDR3 length: 12 amino acids. Germline lookup yields CDR1 LNHNV and CDR2 YYDKDF (reference sequence). The CDR3 DNA reads TGTGCCACCGCTGCCTACTACAATGAGCAGTTCTTC. Its protein is CATAAYYNEQFF.

This clonotype was observed at least ten times. The rearrangement joins TRBV20-1 to TRBJ2-5; TRBD2 agrees at 10 bases. CDR3 size: 15 residues. From germline, CDR1 is DFQATT and CDR2 SNEGSKA (reference sequence). V lost 0 bases, J lost 5 bases, and 6 bases stayed unmatched. CDR3 in amino acids: CSARDPSGGTETQYF. CDR3 DNA sequence: TGCAGTGCTAGAGATCCTAGCGGGGGCACGGAGACCCAGTACTTC.

This clonotype has just a few counts. The rearrangement joins TRBV7-6 to TRBJ2-5; no firm D call. Between the trimmed V and J ends, which lost 4 bases and 4 bases, there was a span of 13 bases. This CDR3 region has 14 residues. CDR1 SGHVS and CDR2 FNYEAQ come from the germline V gene. Written as DNA, the CDR3 is TGTGCCAGCAGCTCTGGTCAGGTCTTAGAGACCCAGTACTTC. Encoded protein: CASSSGQVLETQYF.

This clonotype has just a few counts. The CDR3 coding sequence is TGCAGCGTGGGGGGCCGGACAGCAAACTCCTACGAGCAGTACTTC. Its translation is CSVGGRTANSYEQYF. The genes are TRBV29-1 and TRBJ2-7, with D perhaps TRBD1 or TRBD2 (6 bases each). V gave up 6 bases and J gave up 0 bases, with 18 bases separating them. The CDR3 runs 15 residues. The germline V gene encodes CDR1 SQVTM and CDR2 ANQGSEA.

This clonotype was picked up a small number of times. The V call is TRBV6-1, the J call TRBJ2-4; 9 bases fit TRBD1. With the DNA end fitting TRBJ2-7 better, the J assignment may be wrong. The CDR3 loop spans 18 amino acids. Germline V lookup: CDR1 MNHNS, CDR2 SASEGT. This CDR3 is CASKRGASGTGWFDEQYF. The CDR3 nucleotides read TGTGCCAGCAAAAGAGGGGCCTCCGGGACAGGGTGGTTCGACGAGCAGTACTTC.

The V and J genes are TRBV4-3 and TRBJ1-2, with 7 positions matching TRBD1. Per germline, CDR1 LGHNA and CDR2 YSLEER. The CDR3 spans 15 residues. The ends lost 0 bases at V and 7 bases at J; junction bases unmatched: 8. CDR3 region: CASSQDRQGETGYTF. As DNA, the CDR3 is TGCGCCAGCAGCCAAGATCGTCAGGGGGAAACTGGCTACACCTTC.

The chain recombines TRBV5-1 with TRBJ2-3; D uncertain. Trimming cost V 0 bases and J 0 bases, with 11 bases left between them. Looked up from germline, CDR1 is SGHRS and CDR2 is YFSETQ. The CDR3 runs to 16 residues. CDR3 amino acids: CASSLALGTSTDTQYF. In nucleotides, the CDR3 is TGCGCCAGCAGCTTGGCCTTGGGAACTAGCACAGATACGCAGTATTTT.

The rearrangement links TRBV14 to TRBJ2-3; D not resolved. Germline CDR1 is SGHDN and CDR2 is FVKESK. V dropped 4 bases and J dropped 1 base, with 9 bases sitting between them. The CDR3 extends over 14 amino acids. The CDR3 protein is CASSPVVGTDTQYF. CDR3 in DNA: TGTGCCAGCAGCCCCGTAGTTGGCACAGATACGCAGTATTTT. The full variable domain, completed using reference TRBV14 and TRBJ2-3, is EAGVTQFPSHSVIEKGQTVTLRCDPISGHDNLYWYRRVMGKEIKFLLHFVKESKQDESGMPNNRFLAERTGGTYSTLKVQPAELEDSGVYFCASSPVVGTDTQYFGPGTRLTVL.

The sample holds a few counts of this clonotype. This sequence joins TRBV24-1 and TRBJ2-7; D is perhaps TRBD1 or TRBD2 (6 bases each). The J call may be in error: the DNA end matches TRBJ2-5 better. The CDR3 runs to 16 residues. In germline, CDR1 is KGHDR, CDR2 SFDVKD. The CDR3 reads CATSDASGAHGETQYF. The CDR3 nucleotides are TGTGCCACCAGTGATGCCTCGGGGGCCCATGGAGAGACCCAGTACTTC.

To note about this clonotype: A much more abundant neighbour one base away suggests this may be a read error. The chain is built from TRBV10-3 and TRBJ1-2; 10 nucleotides align to TRBD1. CDR1 ENHRY and CDR2 SYGVKD come from the germline V gene. The CDR3 runs to 15 residues. After removal of 4 bases from V and 4 bases from J, the junction contained 6 bases not matched to a gene. The CDR3 reads CAISAGQGGSYGYTF. The CDR3, as DNA: TGTGCCATCAGTGCCGGACAGGGGGGTAGCTATGGCTACACCTTC.

The sample holds many counts of this clonotype. The V call is TRBV10-3, the J call TRBJ2-2, with a weak D call TRBD1 (7 bases). This CDR3 is 18 amino acids long. The germline V gene has CDR1 ENHRY and CDR2 SYGVKD. Trimming pared 0 bases from V and 4 bases from J, leaving 18 bases between. The CDR3: CAISESRGKGAGTGELFF. The CDR3 DNA reads as TGTGCCATCAGTGAGTCGCGGGGCAAGGGGGCCGGCACCGGGGAGCTGTTTTTT.

The V call is TRBV28, the J call TRBJ1-1, with 7 positions matching TRBD1. The CDR3 covers 16 residues. Losses at the gene ends were 0 bases for V and 1 base for J; bases not matched to a gene: 5. The germline gives CDR1 MDHEN, CDR2 SYDVKM. CDR3 region: CASSLWEGAWNTEAFF. DNA of the CDR3: TGTGCCAGCAGTTTATGGGAGGGGGCATGGAACACTGAAGCTTTCTTT.